This record concerns one T cell receptor (beta chain) sequence. As yet, its antigen is unknown. The table came from immunoSEQ multiplex PCR; TCRdb's copy has only in-frame clones and leaves some out. There are tens of thousands of clones in the sample; roughly 76% occur only once, and approximately 3% lies in the top ten. This CDR3 region has 10 residues. Looked up from germline, CDR1 is DFQATT and CDR2 is SNEGSKA (reference sequence). The V end was cut by 3 bases, the J end by 6 bases, with 5 bases between. As for time point: cycle 4 day 1 (C4D1), after 6 weeks of nivolumab. Each patient's relapse followed autologous stem cell transplantation, and brentuximab vedotin exposure varied. Thawed PBMCs underwent magnetic negative selection to yield purified CD4+ T cells. The sample originates from a study of PD-1 blockade in classical Hodgkin lymphoma. Study-wide background: Nivolumab was given intravenously to patients at 3 mg/kg every 2 weeks. Findings of the study overall: TCR diversity in CD4+, not CD8+, cells rose significantly by C4D1. Causes of the repertoire differences remain undefined, possibly disease activity or prior therapy.

Sequences were derived from CD4+ T cells from blood, sampled before the fourth cycle of nivolumab. The chain links TRBV20-1 to TRBJ1-2; D call uncertain. This receptor was obtained from a human donor with classical Hodgkin lymphoma. The CDR3 bases are TGCAGTGCTAGGGGTAATGGCTACACCTTC. This sequence encodes CSARGNGYTF.